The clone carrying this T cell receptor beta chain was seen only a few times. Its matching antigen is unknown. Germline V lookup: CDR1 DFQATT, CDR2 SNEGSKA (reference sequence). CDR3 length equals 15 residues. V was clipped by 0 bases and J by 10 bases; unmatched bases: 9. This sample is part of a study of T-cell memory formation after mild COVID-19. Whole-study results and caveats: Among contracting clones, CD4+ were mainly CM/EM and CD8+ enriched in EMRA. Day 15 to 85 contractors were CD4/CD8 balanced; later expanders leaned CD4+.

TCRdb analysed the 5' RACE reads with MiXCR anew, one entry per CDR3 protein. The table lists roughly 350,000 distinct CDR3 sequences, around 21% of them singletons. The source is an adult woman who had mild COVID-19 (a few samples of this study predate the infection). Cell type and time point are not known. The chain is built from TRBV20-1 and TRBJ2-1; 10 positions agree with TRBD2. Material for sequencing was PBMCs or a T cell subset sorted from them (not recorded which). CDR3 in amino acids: CSARDGTSVRIEQFF. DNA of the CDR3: TGCAGTGCTAGAGACGGGACTAGCGTGCGAATAGAGCAGTTCTTC.